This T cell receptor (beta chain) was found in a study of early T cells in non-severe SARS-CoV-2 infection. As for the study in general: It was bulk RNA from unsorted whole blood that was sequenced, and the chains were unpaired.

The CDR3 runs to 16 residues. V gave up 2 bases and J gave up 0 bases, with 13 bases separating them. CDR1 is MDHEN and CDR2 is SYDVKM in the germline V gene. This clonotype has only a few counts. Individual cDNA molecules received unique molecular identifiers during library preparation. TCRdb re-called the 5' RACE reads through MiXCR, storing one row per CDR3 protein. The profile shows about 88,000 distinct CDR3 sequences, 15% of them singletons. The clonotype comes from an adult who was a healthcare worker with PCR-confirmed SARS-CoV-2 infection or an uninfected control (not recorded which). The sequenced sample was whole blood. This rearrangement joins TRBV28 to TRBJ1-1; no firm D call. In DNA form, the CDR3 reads TGTGCCAGCAGTTTAAGACTGCATAGCATGAACACTGAAGCTTTCTTT. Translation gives CASSLRLHSMNTEAFF.